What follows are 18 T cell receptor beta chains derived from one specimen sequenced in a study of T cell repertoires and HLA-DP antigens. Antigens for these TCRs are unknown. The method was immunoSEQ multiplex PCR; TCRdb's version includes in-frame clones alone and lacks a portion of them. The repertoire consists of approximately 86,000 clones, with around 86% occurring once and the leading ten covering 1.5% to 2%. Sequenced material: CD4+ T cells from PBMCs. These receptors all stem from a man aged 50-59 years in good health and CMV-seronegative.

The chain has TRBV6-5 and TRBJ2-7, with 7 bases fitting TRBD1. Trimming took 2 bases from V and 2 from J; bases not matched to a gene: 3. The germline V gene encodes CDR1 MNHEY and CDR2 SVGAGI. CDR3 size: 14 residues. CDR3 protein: CASSYGTATYEQYF. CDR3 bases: TGTGCCAGCAGTTACGGGACAGCAACCTACGAGCAGTACTTC.

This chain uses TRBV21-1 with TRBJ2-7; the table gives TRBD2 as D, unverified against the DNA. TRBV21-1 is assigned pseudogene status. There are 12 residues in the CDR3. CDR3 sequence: CASFPILREQYF. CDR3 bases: TGTGCCAGCTTCCCAATCCTACGCGAGCAGTACTTC.

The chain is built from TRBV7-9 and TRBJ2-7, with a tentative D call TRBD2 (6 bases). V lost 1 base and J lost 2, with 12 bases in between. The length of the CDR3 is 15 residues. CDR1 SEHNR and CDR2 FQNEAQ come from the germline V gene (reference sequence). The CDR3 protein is CASSLVRGNAYEQYF. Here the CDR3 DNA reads TGTGCCAGCAGCTTAGTCCGGGGGAATGCCTACGAGCAGTACTTC.

The CDR3 sequence is CASSFRDPHNEQFF. CDR3 sequence (DNA): TGTGCCAGCAGCTTCCGGGACCCCCACAATGAGCAGTTCTTC. This chain joins TRBV7-2 and TRBJ2-1; D is tentatively TRBD1 or TRBD2 (5 bases each). The germline CDR1 and CDR2 sequences are SGHTA and FQGNSA. This CDR3 spans 14 amino acids. V was pared by 3 bases and J by 5 bases, with 11 bases between.

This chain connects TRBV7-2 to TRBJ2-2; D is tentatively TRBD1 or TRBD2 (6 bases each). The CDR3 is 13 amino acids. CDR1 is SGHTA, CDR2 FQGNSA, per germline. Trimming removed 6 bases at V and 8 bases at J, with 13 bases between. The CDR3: CASRDTGTGELFF. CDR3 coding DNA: TGTGCCAGCAGGGACACAGGGACTGGGGAGCTGTTTTTT.

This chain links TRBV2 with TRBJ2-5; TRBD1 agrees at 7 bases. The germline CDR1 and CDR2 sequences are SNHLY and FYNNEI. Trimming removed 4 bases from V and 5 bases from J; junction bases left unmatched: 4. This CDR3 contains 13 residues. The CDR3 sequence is CASSGQGYETQYF. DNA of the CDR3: TGTGCCAGCAGTGGACAGGGTTACGAGACCCAGTACTTC.

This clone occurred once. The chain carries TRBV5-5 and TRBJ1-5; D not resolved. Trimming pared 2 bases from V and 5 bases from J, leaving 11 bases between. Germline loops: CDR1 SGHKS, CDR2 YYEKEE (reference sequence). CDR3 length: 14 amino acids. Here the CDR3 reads CASSFQPGYQPQHF. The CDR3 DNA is TGTGCCAGCAGCTTCCAACCGGGGTATCAGCCCCAGCATTTT.

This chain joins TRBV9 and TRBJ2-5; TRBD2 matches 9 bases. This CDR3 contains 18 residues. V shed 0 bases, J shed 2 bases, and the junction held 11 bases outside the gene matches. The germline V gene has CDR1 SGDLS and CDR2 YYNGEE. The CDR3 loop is CASSVVPAGGGAQETQYF. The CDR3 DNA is TGTGCCAGCAGCGTAGTCCCAGCGGGGGGCGGCGCTCAAGAGACCCAGTACTTC.

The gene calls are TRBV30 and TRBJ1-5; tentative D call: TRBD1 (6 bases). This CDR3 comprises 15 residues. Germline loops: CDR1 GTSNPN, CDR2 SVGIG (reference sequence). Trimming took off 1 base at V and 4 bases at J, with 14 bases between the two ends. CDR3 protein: CAWSGTGSWNQPQHF. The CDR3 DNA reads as TGTGCCTGGAGTGGCACAGGGTCTTGGAATCAGCCCCAGCATTTT.

The CDR3 nucleotides read TGTGCCAGCAGTTTATCGGCTAGCCGGCTTATTGGGCAGTTCTTC. It yields the protein CASSLSASRLIGQFF. This chain uses TRBV28 with TRBJ2-1; D is perhaps TRBD2 (5 bases). CDR3 length equals 15 residues. Germline lookup yields CDR1 MDHEN and CDR2 SYDVKM. With 1 base removed from V and 12 bases from J, the gap between germline ends came to 19 bases.

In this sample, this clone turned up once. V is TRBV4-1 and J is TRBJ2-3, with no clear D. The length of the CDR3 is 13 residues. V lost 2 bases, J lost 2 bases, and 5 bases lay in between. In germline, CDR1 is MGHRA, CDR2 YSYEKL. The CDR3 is CASSQHYTDTQYF. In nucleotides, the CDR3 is TGCGCCAGCAGCCAACATTACACAGATACGCAGTATTTT.

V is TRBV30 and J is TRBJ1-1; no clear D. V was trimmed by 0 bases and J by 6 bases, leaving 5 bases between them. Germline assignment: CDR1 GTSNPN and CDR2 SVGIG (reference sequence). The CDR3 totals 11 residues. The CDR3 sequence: CAWSVRAEAFF. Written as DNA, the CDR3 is TGTGCCTGGAGTGTAAGGGCTGAAGCTTTCTTT.

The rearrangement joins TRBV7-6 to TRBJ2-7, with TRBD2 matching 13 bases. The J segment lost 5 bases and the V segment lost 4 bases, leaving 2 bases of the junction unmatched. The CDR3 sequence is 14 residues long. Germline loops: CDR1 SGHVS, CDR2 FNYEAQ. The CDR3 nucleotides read TGTGCCAGCAGCTCCGGACTAGCGGGAGACGAGCAGTACTTC. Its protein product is CASSSGLAGDEQYF.

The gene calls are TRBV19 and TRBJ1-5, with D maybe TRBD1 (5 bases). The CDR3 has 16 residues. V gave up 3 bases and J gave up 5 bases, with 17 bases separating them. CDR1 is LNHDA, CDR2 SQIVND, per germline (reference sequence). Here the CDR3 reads CASSIGTGEVDQPQHF. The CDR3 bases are TGTGCCAGTAGTATCGGGACCGGTGAGGTGGATCAGCCCCAGCATTTT.

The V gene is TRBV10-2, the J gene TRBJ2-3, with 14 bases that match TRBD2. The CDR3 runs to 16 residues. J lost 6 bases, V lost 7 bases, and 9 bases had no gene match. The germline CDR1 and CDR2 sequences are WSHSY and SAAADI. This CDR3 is CASTSTSGRAGDTQYF. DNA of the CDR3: TGCGCCAGCACTTCGACTAGCGGGAGGGCCGGGGATACGCAGTATTTT.

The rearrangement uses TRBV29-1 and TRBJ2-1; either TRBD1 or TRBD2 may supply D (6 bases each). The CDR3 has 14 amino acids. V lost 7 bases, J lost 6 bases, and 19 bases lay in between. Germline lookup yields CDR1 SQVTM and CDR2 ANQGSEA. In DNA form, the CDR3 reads TGCAGCGCAGGGGACGGCCAGGGAGGCAATGAGCAGTTCTTC. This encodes CSAGDGQGGNEQFF.

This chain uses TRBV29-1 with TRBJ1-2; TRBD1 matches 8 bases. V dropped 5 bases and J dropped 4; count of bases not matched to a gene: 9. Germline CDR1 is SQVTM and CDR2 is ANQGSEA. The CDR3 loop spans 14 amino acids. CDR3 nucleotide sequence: TGCAGCGTTACTCTTCCGGGACAGGTCTATGGCTACACCTTC. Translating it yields CSVTLPGQVYGYTF.

The CDR3 loop is CSVAGGNNEKLFF. The DNA of the CDR3 is TGCAGCGTTGCGGGGGGGAACAATGAAAAACTGTTTTTT. The chain has TRBV29-1 and TRBJ1-4; a possible D gene is TRBD1 (5 bases). Trimming took 4 bases from V and 5 from J, leaving 11 bases between them. CDR1 and CDR2 (germline): SQVTM, ANQGSEA. The CDR3 totals 13 residues.